The 25 T cell receptor beta chains listed next were all sequenced from one sample in a study of graft-versus-host responses after intestinal transplantation. Libraries were prepared by immunoSEQ multiplex PCR; TCRdb keeps only in-frame clonotypes and omits some of them. The profile shows 49,000 or so clones, just under 95% of them singletons. Sequencing used PBMCs, obtained about 800 days after a first intestinal transplant, on the day of a second. The receptors originated from a human patient who received an intestinal transplant, so some T cells may come from the graft donor.

This CDR3 reads CASSFLPEQFF. The CDR3 DNA follows: TGTGCCAGCAGCTTTCTGCCGGAGCAGTTCTTC. V and J are TRBV6-5 and TRBJ2-1; D is ambiguous. Germline V gives CDR1 MNHEY, CDR2 SVGAGI. Trimming removed 6 bases at V and 10 bases at J, with 10 bases between. This CDR3 has 11 residues.

CDR3 amino acids: CAWNIGNTEAFF. The CDR3, as DNA: TGTGCCTGGAATATTGGAAACACTGAAGCTTTCTTT. V usage is TRBV30 and J usage is TRBJ1-1; no clear D gene. CDR3 length: 12 amino acids. V was cut by 4 bases and J by 2 bases, with 8 bases left in between. Germline V gene lookup returns CDR1 GTSNPN and CDR2 SVGIG (reference sequence).

CDR3 in DNA: TGTGCCAGCAGTTTAGCGGGAGTACAAGAGACCCAGTACTTC. It is translated as CASSLAGVQETQYF. The chain combines TRBV9 with TRBJ2-5; TRBD2 aligns across 9 bases. The V segment lost 5 bases and the J segment 2 bases; nucleotides outside the gene matches: 4. Germline assignment: CDR1 SGDLS and CDR2 YYNGEE. The CDR3 loop spans 14 amino acids.

The rearrangement joins TRBV15 to TRBJ2-1; the match to TRBD2 covers 7 bases. J was trimmed by 9 bases and V by 0 bases; bases with no gene match: 14. The CDR3 runs 17 residues. Germline-derived CDR1 and CDR2 are LNHNV and YYDKDF (reference sequence). The CDR3 bases are TGTGCCACCAGCAGAGATAAAGGAGGGTATTCGGGGGGTGAGCAGTTCTTC. It specifies CATSRDKGGYSGGEQFF.

V usage is TRBV15 and J usage is TRBJ2-7; either TRBD1 or TRBD2 may supply D (6 bases each). CDR3 length equals 12 residues. Germline V gene lookup returns CDR1 LNHNV and CDR2 YYDKDF (reference sequence). V was pared by 6 bases and J by 2 bases, with 8 bases between. In DNA, the CDR3 is TGTGCCACCAGAGGGGGGACCTACGAGCAGTACTTC. As protein: CATRGGTYEQYF.

The chain recombines TRBV7-8 with TRBJ2-2; D is perhaps TRBD2 (6 bases). The CDR3 has 16 residues. Trimming took off 5 bases at V and 2 bases at J, with 15 bases between the two ends. Germline CDR1 reads SGHVS; CDR2 reads FQNEAQ. The CDR3 here is CASSKSGGINTGELFF. CDR3 sequence (DNA): TGTGCCAGCAGCAAGAGTGGCGGGATCAACACCGGGGAGCTGTTTTTT.

This clone was found once. V gene TRBV9 combines with J gene TRBJ1-1, with 8 bases identical to TRBD1. Germline loops: CDR1 SGDLS, CDR2 YYNGEE. The CDR3 spans 15 residues. Trimming at V came to 2 bases and at J to 1 base, leaving 4 bases not matched to a gene. DNA for the CDR3: TGTGCCAGCAGCGTTGGACAGGGACGGAACACTGAAGCTTTCTTT. This encodes CASSVGQGRNTEAFF. The full variable domain, its missing parts supplied by reference TRBV9 and TRBJ1-1, is DSGVTQTPKHLITATGQRVTLRCSPRSGDLSVYWYQQSLDQGLQFLIQYYNGEERAKGNILERFSAQQFPDLHSELNLSSLELGDSALYFCASSVGQGRNTEAFFGQGTRLTVV.

The rearrangement uses TRBV7-3 and TRBJ2-5; a weak D match, TRBD1 (5 bases). There are 15 residues in the CDR3. V lost 2 bases and J 0 bases, leaving 10 bases between the germline ends. Per the germline V gene, CDR1 is SGHTA and CDR2 is FQGTGA. The chain's CDR3 is CASSLVFRDQETQYF. The CDR3 coding sequence is TGTGCCAGCAGCTTAGTATTCAGGGACCAAGAGACCCAGTACTTC.

J is TRBJ2-5 and V is TRBV19, with 11 nucleotides matching TRBD2. Trimming removed 6 bases from V and 5 bases from J; junction bases left unmatched: 5. Germline CDR1 is LNHDA and CDR2 is SQIVND (reference sequence). This CDR3 contains 14 residues. The CDR3 bases are TGTGCCAGTAGACTAGCGGGAGCATCGGAGACCCAGTACTTC. Protein product: CASRLAGASETQYF.

This clone was counted only a few times. This chain connects TRBV2 to TRBJ1-4; the D gene is possibly TRBD1 (5 bases). Trimming pared 3 bases from V and 10 bases from J, leaving 12 bases between. In germline, CDR1 is SNHLY, CDR2 FYNNEI. CDR3 size: 13 residues. In DNA, the CDR3 is TGTGCCAGCAGTGATAGAGGGGAAGGAAAACTGTTTTTT. Translation gives CASSDRGEGKLFF.

The V gene is TRBV28, the J gene TRBJ2-1; D perhaps matches TRBD2 (6 bases). CDR1 is MDHEN and CDR2 is SYDVKM in the germline V gene. The CDR3 is 15 residues long. Trimming removed 7 bases at V and 3 bases at J, with 16 bases between. In nucleotides, the CDR3 is TGTGCCAGCATCCCTACTAGGGGAGGCTACAATGAGCAGTTCTTC. Its protein is CASIPTRGGYNEQFF.

This chain connects TRBV5-1 to TRBJ2-2; 8 bases are a match to TRBD1. Germline CDR1 is SGHRS and CDR2 is YFSETQ. The CDR3 is 15 residues long. V lost 5 bases and J lost 0; bases outside the gene matches: 3. CDR3 protein: CASSGQGPNTGELFF. The CDR3 bases are TGCGCCAGCAGTGGACAGGGCCCGAACACCGGGGAGCTGTTTTTT.

The chain has TRBV5-1 and TRBJ2-5; tentatively, D is TRBD1 or TRBD2 (5 bases each). Germline V gene data show CDR1 as SGHRS and CDR2 as YFSETQ. The CDR3 totals 15 residues. Trimming pared 5 bases from V and 0 bases from J, leaving 14 bases between. The CDR3 region is CASRPEGRNQETQYF. Here the CDR3 DNA reads TGCGCCAGCAGGCCAGAGGGACGGAACCAAGAGACCCAGTACTTC. Variable domain in full (rest from reference TRBV5-1 and TRBJ2-5): KAGVTQTPRYLIKTRGQQVTLSCSPISGHRSVSWYQQTPGQGLQFLFEYFSETQRNKGNFPGRFSGRQFSNSRSEMNVSTLELGDSALYLCASRPEGRNQETQYFGPGTRLLVL.

The chain has TRBV21-1 and TRBJ1-3. TRBV21-1 corresponds to a pseudogene. The length of the CDR3 is 17 residues. The CDR3 spells CASRSKLLQHARNTIYF. The CDR3 DNA is TGTGCCAGCAGAAGCAAGTTGCTACAACACGCACGAAACACCATATATTTT.

The chain joins TRBV28 to TRBJ2-7; D unresolved. The CDR3 has 13 residues. Germline V gene data show CDR1 as MDHEN and CDR2 as SYDVKM. V was cut by 1 base and J by 6 bases, with 10 bases left in between. CDR3 amino acids: CASSLLSPSEQYF. As DNA, the CDR3 is TGTGCCAGCAGTTTATTATCTCCGTCCGAGCAGTACTTC.

V and J are TRBV29-1 and TRBJ2-3, with a possible D match to TRBD2 (5 bases). V was shortened by 8 bases and J by 4 bases, with 13 bases between the two germline ends. The CDR3 is 12 amino acids. Per germline, CDR1 SQVTM and CDR2 ANQGSEA. The CDR3 DNA sequence: TGCAGCCTTACTGAGGGAGCAGATACGCAGTATTTT. Encoded protein: CSLTEGADTQYF.

This chain uses TRBV7-3 with TRBJ1-5, with D possibly TRBD1 on 5 matching bases. From germline, CDR1 is SGHTA and CDR2 FQGTGA. The CDR3 runs 18 residues. V dropped 3 bases and J dropped 0 bases, with 18 bases sitting between them. The CDR3 DNA reads TGTGCCAGCAGCTTTGCTGGGGCCCGGCGATATAGCAATCAGCCCCAGCATTTT. Encoded protein: CASSFAGARRYSNQPQHF.

The chain combines TRBV10-2 with TRBJ1-1, with D perhaps TRBD1 (6 bases). The CDR3 contains 15 residues. Trimming pared 6 bases from V and 0 bases from J, leaving 14 bases between. The V gene's germline CDR1 is WSHSY and CDR2 SAAADI. CDR3 in DNA: TGCGCCAGCAGCCAGACAGGAGCATTGAACACTGAAGCTTTCTTT. Protein product: CASSQTGALNTEAFF.

The gene calls are TRBV27 and TRBJ2-7, with D possibly TRBD1 on 5 matching bases. Per germline, CDR1 MNHEY and CDR2 SMNVEV (reference sequence). With 1 base removed from V and 1 base from J, the gap between germline ends came to 8 bases. This CDR3 has 14 residues. The CDR3 nucleotides read TGTGCCAGCAGTTTATATCAGGGTTCCTACGAGCAGTACTTC. Encoded protein: CASSLYQGSYEQYF.

The chain uses TRBV5-1 and TRBJ2-5, with TRBD2 matching over 15 bases. The assigned J gene may be wrong: the sequence end matches TRBJ2-7 better. Germline V gene lookup returns CDR1 SGHRS and CDR2 YFSETQ. This CDR3 region has 16 residues. CDR3 coding DNA: TGCGCCAGCAGCTTTGGACTAGCGGGAGGGGCCTACGAGCAGTACTTC. It codes for CASSFGLAGGAYEQYF.

This clone was seen only once. The J gene is TRBJ2-7, the V gene TRBV7-6, with TRBD1 matching over 7 bases. The ends lost 5 bases at V and 6 bases at J; junction bases unmatched: 7. CDR1 and CDR2 from the germline V gene are SGHVS and FNYEAQ. This CDR3 has 13 residues. The CDR3 spells CASSRTGWSEQYF. Here the CDR3 DNA reads TGTGCCAGCAGCCGGACAGGCTGGAGCGAGCAGTACTTC.

The chain couples TRBV25-1 to TRBJ2-7, with 9 nucleotides matching TRBD1. J gave up 5 bases and V 4 bases, and 12 bases lay outside the gene matches. The CDR3 is made up of 16 amino acids. The germline gives CDR1 MGHDK, CDR2 SYGVNS. CDR3 sequence: CASSVKAGTGFHEQYF. The CDR3 DNA reads as TGTGCCAGCAGTGTAAAAGCCGGGACAGGGTTCCACGAGCAGTACTTC.

The V gene is TRBV28, the J gene TRBJ1-5; D is ambiguous. The ends were cut back, 2 bases at V and 2 bases at J, with 10 bases in the middle. The CDR3 runs 15 residues. The germline V gene has CDR1 MDHEN and CDR2 SYDVKM. CDR3 sequence (DNA): TGTGCCAGCAGTTTAGGCCAGCTCGGCAATCAGCCCCAGCATTTT. Protein product: CASSLGQLGNQPQHF.

The V call is TRBV9, the J call TRBJ2-2, with D possibly being TRBD2 (6 bases). Trimming shortened V by 3 bases and J by 0 bases, and 6 bases separated the two germline ends. The CDR3 loop spans 14 amino acids. Germline CDR1 is SGDLS and CDR2 is YYNGEE. CDR3 nucleotides: TGTGCCAGCAGCGGACTAGCGAACACCGGGGAGCTGTTTTTT. Amino acid sequence: CASSGLANTGELFF.

The chain is built from TRBV7-3 and TRBJ2-1; 13 nucleotides line up with TRBD2. Germline lookup yields CDR1 SGHTA and CDR2 FQGTGA. The V segment lost 1 base and the J segment 10 bases; nucleotides outside the gene matches: 7. This CDR3 has 16 amino acids. The CDR3 bases are TGTGCCAGCAGCTTAAGGGCCGGACTAGCGGGAGACGAGCAGTTCTTC. Protein sequence: CASSLRAGLAGDEQFF.